The 18 T cell receptor beta chains reported below all come from one sample, sequenced in a study of T cell responses to AZD1222 COVID-19 vaccine. Measured with immunoSEQ multiplex PCR; TCRdb has only the in-frame clones, and not every one. The top ten hold around a tenth of the sample, which has tens of thousands of clones, 75% to 95% seen once. The sample here was peripheral blood, taken 28 days after the second AZD1222 dose. Every receptor here comes from an adult who received the AZD1222 COVID-19 vaccine.

J is TRBJ1-6 and V is TRBV28; no clear D. The CDR3 has 14 amino acids. Trimming stripped 2 bases from V and 9 bases from J, with 11 bases between. The germline V gene encodes CDR1 MDHEN and CDR2 SYDVKM. The CDR3: CASSLGSGISPLHF. In DNA, the CDR3 is TGTGCCAGCAGTTTAGGGTCAGGAATTTCACCCCTCCACTTT.

The genes are TRBV6-5 and TRBJ1-3; 10 bases fit TRBD1. CDR1 MNHEY and CDR2 SVGAGI come from the germline V gene. This CDR3 spans 15 amino acids. Trimming cost V 4 bases and J 2 bases; bases outside gene matches: 2. The CDR3 loop reads CASSLTGGPGNTIYF. CDR3 coding DNA: TGTGCCAGCAGTTTGACAGGGGGCCCTGGAAACACCATATATTTT.

The chain has TRBV9 and TRBJ2-2, with a tentative D call TRBD1 (6 bases). The CDR3 consists of 14 residues. V gave up 3 bases and J gave up 4 bases, with 10 bases separating them. Germline assignment: CDR1 SGDLS and CDR2 YYNGEE. The chain's CDR3 is CASSATGITGELFF. In DNA form, the CDR3 reads TGTGCCAGCAGCGCCACAGGGATCACCGGGGAGCTGTTTTTT.

The chain links TRBV6-1 to TRBJ1-3; maybe TRBD1 (6 bases). In germline, CDR1 is MNHNS, CDR2 SASEGT. This CDR3 region has 17 residues. V lost 0 bases and J 1 base, leaving 13 bases between the germline ends. Written as DNA, the CDR3 is TGTGCCAGCAGTGAAGCGAGACAGGTCTTTTCTGGAAACACCATATATTTT. This sequence encodes CASSEARQVFSGNTIYF.

This clone has a single count. This rearrangement joins TRBV6-7 to TRBJ1-4; tentatively, D is TRBD1 (5 bases). TRBV6-7 is classed as an ORF, of uncertain function. V was clipped by 6 bases and J by 0 bases, with 8 bases between them. CDR3 length equals 14 residues. CDR3: CASRGDATNEKLFF. The CDR3 bases are TGTGCCAGCAGGGGGGACGCAACTAATGAAAAACTGTTTTTT.

This sequence joins TRBV5-6 and TRBJ1-6; D uncertain. This CDR3 has 13 residues. Between the trimmed V and J ends, which lost 4 bases and 7 bases, there was a span of 9 bases. Per the germline V gene, CDR1 is SGHDT and CDR2 is YYEEEE. The CDR3 region is CASSRRGNSPLHF. In nucleotides, the CDR3 is TGTGCCAGCAGCCGGAGAGGGAATTCACCCCTCCACTTT.

This chain joins TRBV27 and TRBJ1-5; 7 bases line up with TRBD1. The CDR3 spans 14 residues. Trimming cost V 6 bases and J 3 bases; bases outside gene matches: 5. Germline values: CDR1 MNHEY, CDR2 SMNVEV (reference sequence). The CDR3 sequence is CASRPGQINQPQHF. CDR3 nucleotide sequence: TGTGCCAGCAGACCGGGACAGATCAATCAGCCCCAGCATTTT.

The V gene is TRBV27, the J gene TRBJ2-7, with 10 bases fitting TRBD1. After removal of 10 bases from V and 4 bases from J, the junction contained 4 bases not matched to a gene. CDR1 MNHEY and CDR2 SMNVEV come from the germline V gene (reference sequence). The CDR3 loop spans 12 amino acids. The DNA of the CDR3 is TGTGCCAAGGACAGGGGGAAGTACGAGCAGTACTTC. Protein product: CAKDRGKYEQYF.

The rearrangement joins TRBV2 to TRBJ2-5; D could derive from TRBD1 or TRBD2 (7 bases each). CDR3 size: 14 residues. V dropped 0 bases and J dropped 9 bases, with 14 bases sitting between them. Germline V gene sequence: CDR1 SNHLY, CDR2 FYNNEI. CDR3 nucleotides: TGTGCCAGCAGTGAAGCGCAGGGGGGGGCGGCCCAGTACTTC. Its protein is CASSEAQGGAAQYF.

The chain couples TRBV20-1 to TRBJ2-7; possibly TRBD2 for D (6 bases). CDR1 is DFQATT and CDR2 is SNEGSKA in the germline V gene (reference sequence). The CDR3 contains 11 residues. V lost 6 bases and J 2 bases, leaving 8 bases between the germline ends. For the CDR3, the DNA is TGCAGTGCGGGCGGGGCCTACGAGCAGTACTTC. Amino acids: CSAGGAYEQYF.

V usage is TRBV30 and J usage is TRBJ1-2; D is undetermined. Trimming stripped 4 bases from V and 4 bases from J, with 16 bases between. The V gene's germline CDR1 is GTSNPN and CDR2 SVGIG (reference sequence). The CDR3 runs to 14 residues. CDR3 sequence: CAWKGPRGGYGYTF. As DNA, the CDR3 is TGTGCCTGGAAAGGGCCGCGAGGAGGCTATGGCTACACCTTC.

This chain connects TRBV9 to TRBJ1-2; D unresolved. The germline gives CDR1 SGDLS, CDR2 YYNGEE. Deletions cut 3 bases from V and 1 base from J, with 10 bases between. CDR3 length: 14 residues. The CDR3 nucleotides are TGTGCCAGCAGCGCCGGACCAAATAACTATGGCTACACCTTC. This gives the protein CASSAGPNNYGYTF.

V usage is TRBV7-3 and J usage is TRBJ2-1; no clear D. Between the trimmed V and J ends, which lost 5 bases and 4 bases, there was a span of 12 bases. The CDR3 is made up of 14 amino acids. Germline V CDR1 and CDR2: SGHTA, FQGTGA. The chain's CDR3 is CASSPPGSYNEQFF. The CDR3 region has the DNA TGTGCCAGCAGCCCCCCTGGGTCGTACAATGAGCAGTTCTTC.

The chain links TRBV7-9 to TRBJ1-1; the D gene is possibly TRBD1 (6 bases). Germline assignment: CDR1 SEHNR and CDR2 FQNEAQ (reference sequence). CDR3 length equals 15 residues. V dropped 3 bases and J dropped 1 base, with 12 bases sitting between them. CDR3 sequence: CASSFYTGTNTEAFF. CDR3 in DNA: TGTGCCAGCAGCTTCTACACAGGGACGAACACTGAAGCTTTCTTT.

In DNA form, the CDR3 reads TGTGCCAGCACCGAGAACAATCAGCCCCAGCATTTT. Its protein product is CASTENNQPQHF. V gene TRBV5-5 combines with J gene TRBJ1-5; D not resolved. The CDR3 contains 12 residues. The V end lost 6 bases, the J end lost 3 bases, and 7 bases lay between the germline ends. Germline V CDR1 and CDR2: SGHKS, YYEKEE (reference sequence).

The V gene is TRBV28, the J gene TRBJ1-6, with TRBD1 as a possible D gene (5 bases). V lost 8 bases and J 0 bases, leaving 11 bases between the germline ends. CDR1 is MDHEN, CDR2 SYDVKM, per germline. The CDR3 runs 15 residues. Here the CDR3 reads CASSGAYSYNSPLHF. The CDR3 nucleotides are TGTGCCAGCTCCGGGGCATACTCCTATAATTCACCCCTCCACTTT.

The chain combines TRBV27 with TRBJ1-2; D is perhaps TRBD1 (5 bases). Germline CDR1 and CDR2: MNHEY and SMNVEV (reference sequence). The V end was cut by 7 bases, the J end by 6 bases, with 18 bases between. The length of the CDR3 is 14 residues. The CDR3 DNA reads TGTGCCAGCACCAAATGGGGGGGTTCGGATGGCTACACCTTC. It encodes CASTKWGGSDGYTF.

A single count supports this clone. The gene calls are TRBV18 and TRBJ1-1, with D uncertain. The CDR3 has 16 amino acids. The germline gives CDR1 KGHSH, CDR2 LQKENI. Trimming left V 0 bases short and J 0 bases short, with 11 bases between. In DNA form, the CDR3 reads TGTGCCAGCTCACCACCTCCTGGGTGGGTGAACACTGAAGCTTTCTTT. This encodes CASSPPPGWVNTEAFF.